These 20 T cell receptor beta chains originate from one sample sequenced in a study of tumor and adjacent non-tumor tissue in lung cancer. TCRbeta libraries were built with three rounds of nested PCR, modified from ARM-PCR. MiXCR, applied by TCRdb to the multiplex PCR reads, yields one record per CDR3 protein. The sample has tens of thousands of distinct CDR3 sequences, around 86% seen once; the top ten hold roughly 14%. No cell sorting was done before RNA was extracted from the tissue. The specimen was lung tumor tissue. The origin of the receptors is a woman between 50 and 59 years old with non-small cell lung cancer.

In the case of this clonotype: The junction shows a germline mismatch at one end, possibly a read error. The chain couples TRBV20-1 to TRBJ2-5; D is undetermined. The germline V gene encodes CDR1 DFQATT and CDR2 SNEGSKA (reference sequence). The CDR3 has 12 amino acids. The CDR3 coding sequence is TGCGGTGCTAGATTCAGGCAAGAGACCCTGTACTTC. It codes for CGARFRQETLYF.

As concerns this clonotype: One end of the junction does not line up with germline, which may come from a read error. The V gene is TRBV20-1, the J gene TRBJ2-7; D unresolved. This CDR3 region has 15 residues. Germline CDR1 reads DFQATT; CDR2 reads SNEGSKA (reference sequence). CDR3 protein: CSPRSIERLPYEQYF. CDR3 nucleotides: TGCAGTCCTAGATCAATCGAGCGACTCCCCTACGAGCAATACTTC.

As concerns this clonotype: Without the conserved terminal phenylalanine or tryptophan, this CDR3 likely stems from a read error. This chain joins TRBV11-2 and TRBJ2-5; D unclear. CDR1 SGHAT and CDR2 FQNNGV come from the germline V gene. Deletions cut 10 bases from V and 4 bases from J, with 16 bases between. The CDR3 runs to 13 residues. CDR3 DNA sequence: TGTGCCAATAGTGACGCAGGTGTAGAGACCCAGTACGTC. It encodes CANSDAGVETQYV.

This clonotype was observed a few times. No conserved phenylalanine or tryptophan ends this CDR3, so it is likely a read error. The V and J genes are TRBV5-6 and TRBJ1-2; 7 bases are a match to TRBD1. The CDR3 has 15 residues. The germline gives CDR1 SGHDT, CDR2 YYEEEE. Trimming at V came to 4 bases and at J to 4 bases, leaving 10 bases not matched to a gene. CDR3 amino acids: CASSHRDRILYGYTL. The CDR3 DNA sequence: TGTGCCAGCAGCCATAGGGACAGAATACTCTATGGCTACACCTTA.

This chain connects TRBV7-6 to TRBJ2-1, with D possibly being TRBD1 (6 bases). This CDR3 is 13 amino acids long. Germline CDR1 is SGHVS and CDR2 is FNYEAQ. The V end lost 5 bases, the J end lost 5 bases, and 10 bases lay between the germline ends. CDR3 in DNA: TGTGCCAGCAGCGCCACAGGGAACAATGAGCAGTTCTTC. It codes for CASSATGNNEQFF.

Regarding this clonotype: One end of the junction does not line up with germline, which may come from a read error. The V and J genes are TRBV6-6 and TRBJ1-5; possible D gene TRBD2, 6 bases. The J call may be incorrect, as the DNA end agrees better with TRBJ2-3. The CDR3 loop spans 15 amino acids. Germline V gene data show CDR1 as MNHNY and CDR2 as SVGAGI (reference sequence). The chain's CDR3 is CSSSFGTAGNQPQYF. The CDR3 nucleotides read TGTTCCAGCAGTTTCGGGACGGCGGGGAATCAGCCCCAGTATTTT.

The V and J genes are TRBV13 and TRBJ2-7; TRBD2 matches at 10 bases. V lost 5 bases and J lost 7; bases outside the gene matches: 11. Germline CDR1 and CDR2: PRHDT and FYEKMQ (reference sequence). This CDR3 spans 15 amino acids. The CDR3 bases are TGTGCCAGCAGCCCCCCCCAGCGGGAGGGGAGAGAGCAGTACTTC. Its translation: CASSPPQREGREQYF.

With regard to this clonotype: This likely comes from a read error, as the CDR3 has no conserved phenylalanine or tryptophan at its end. The V gene is TRBV20-1, the J gene TRBJ1-1; D is undetermined. The CDR3 has 11 residues. Per the germline V gene, CDR1 is DFQATT and CDR2 is SNEGSKA (reference sequence). V gave up 8 bases and J gave up 3 bases, with 10 bases separating them. The CDR3 nucleotides read TGCAGTTCGAGGGTTGACACTGAAGCTTTCTAT. It encodes CSSRVDTEAFY.

In its sample, this clonotype was seen a few times. No conserved phenylalanine or tryptophan is present at the end of the CDR3, so a read error is the likely explanation. The CDR3 DNA reads TGTGCCAGCAAACCGGGACTAGCTGGAACCAATGAGCAGTTCCTC. It specifies CASKPGLAGTNEQFL. The chain recombines TRBV12-3 or TRBV12-4 with TRBJ2-1; TRBD2 matches at 9 bases. The CDR3 is made up of 15 amino acids. V gave up 7 bases and J gave up 6 bases; unmatched junction bases: 10.

The rearrangement links TRBV5-6 to TRBJ2-1, with 9 bases aligning to TRBD2. Germline CDR1 reads SGHDT; CDR2 reads YYEEEE. This CDR3 spans 15 amino acids. The CDR3 is CDSRPSGRSYNEQFF. The CDR3 DNA sequence: TGTGACAGTCGTCCGAGCGGGAGGAGCTACAATGAGCAGTTCTTC. The full variable domain, completed using reference TRBV5-6 and TRBJ2-1, is DAGVTQSPTHLIKTRGQQVTLRCSPKSGHDTVSWYQQALGQGPQFIFQYYEEEERQRGNFPDRFSGHQFPNYSSELNVNALLLGDSALYLCDSRPSGRSYNEQFFGPGTRLTVL.

Remarks on this clonotype: Compared with germline, one end of the junction differs, possibly owing to a read error. The chain couples TRBV24-1 to TRBJ2-1; D is unclear. Germline loops: CDR1 KGHDR, CDR2 SFDVKD. The CDR3 runs 16 residues. CDR3 loop: CATSKASSRSYDEQFF. In nucleotides, the CDR3 is TGTGCCACCAGTAAGGCCAGCAGCAGATCGTACGATGAGCAATTCTTC.

The V and J genes are TRBV6-6 and TRBJ2-7; D ambiguous. The CDR3 length is 12 residues. Looked up from germline, CDR1 is MNHNY and CDR2 is SVGAGI (reference sequence). V was pared by 2 bases and J by 2 bases, with 4 bases between. The DNA of the CDR3 is TGTGCCAGCAGTTACCAGACCTACGAGCAGTACTTC. It codes for CASSYQTYEQYF.

The rearrangement joins TRBV11-2 to TRBJ1-2; D is undetermined. V was clipped by 3 bases and J by 4 bases, with 21 bases between them. The length of the CDR3 is 17 residues. In germline, CDR1 is SGHAT, CDR2 FQNNGV. CDR3 in DNA: TGTGCCAGCAGCTTTGTAGTCTACGACATGGGCTTCTATGGCTACACCTTC. Protein product: CASSFVVYDMGFYGYTF. The full variable domain, with the rest looked up from reference TRBV11-2 and TRBJ1-2, is EAGVAQSPRYKIIEKRQSVAFWCNPISGHATLYWYQQILGQGPKLLIQFQNNGVVDDSQLPKDRFSAERLKGVDSTLKIQPAKLEDSAVYLCASSFVVYDMGFYGYTFGSGTRLTVV.

A few counts support this clonotype. The chain uses TRBV7-9 and TRBJ2-1; 13 nucleotides match TRBD2. Germline loops: CDR1 SEHNR, CDR2 FQNEAQ (reference sequence). V shed 5 bases, J shed 6 bases, and the junction held 10 bases outside the gene matches. There are 17 residues in the CDR3. CDR3 in amino acids: CASSEGLAGFVCNEQFF. The CDR3 region has the DNA TGTGCCAGCAGCGAGGGACTAGCGGGATTCGTCTGCAATGAGCAGTTCTTC. Drawing the rest from reference TRBV7-9 and TRBJ2-1, the complete variable domain is DTGVSQNPRHKITKRGQNVTFRCDPISEHNRLYWYRQTLGQGPEFLTYFQNEAQLEKSRLLSDRFSAERPKGSFSTLEIQRTEQGDSAMYLCASSEGLAGFVCNEQFFGPGTRLTVL.

The V and J genes are TRBV20-1 and TRBJ2-2; D gene unclear. The CDR3 contains 16 residues. Trimming took off 7 bases at V and 9 bases at J, with 27 bases between the two ends. CDR1 and CDR2 (germline): DFQATT, SNEGSKA (reference sequence). The CDR3 DNA sequence: TGCAGTGTCACCCCGATTGGGATTCCTGGCGCCTGGGAGCTGTTTTTT. It encodes CSVTPIGIPGAWELFF.

Points on this clonotype: This may be a read error: a much more frequent sequence differs by one nucleotide. The chain is built from TRBV7-2 and TRBJ2-1; no clear D gene. CDR3 length: 12 residues. Germline V gene lookup returns CDR1 SGHTA and CDR2 FQGNSA. The CDR3 sequence: CASSFPRNGQFF. For the CDR3, the DNA is TGTGCCAGCAGCTTCCCCAGGAATGGGCAGTTCTTC.

About this clonotype: An end of the junction does not agree with germline; a read error may underlie this. The chain joins TRBV11-2 to TRBJ1-1; D remains unclear. Germline loops: CDR1 SGHAT, CDR2 FQNNGV. The CDR3 consists of 12 residues. As DNA, the CDR3 is TGTGCCACCAGCTCACGGTCCATTGAAGCTTTCTTT. Its translation: CATSSRSIEAFF.

Concerning this clonotype: A much more abundant neighbour one base away suggests this may be a read error. The CDR3 here is CASSLEFQPKHF. CDR3 nucleotide sequence: TGTGCCAGCAGCTTAGAGTTTCAGCCCAAGCATTTT. The gene calls are TRBV7-2 and TRBJ1-5, with D unclear. This CDR3 has 12 residues. Germline CDR1 reads SGHTA; CDR2 reads FQGNSA. The whole variable domain, filled in from reference TRBV7-2 and TRBJ1-5, reads GAGVSQSPSNKVTEKGKDVELRCDPISGHTALYWYRQSLGQGLEFLIYFQGNSAPDKSGLPSDRFSAERTGGSVSTLTIQRTQQEDSAVYLCASSLEFQPKHFGDGTRLSIL.

This clonotype was detected many times. This may arise from a read error, as a much more abundant clone is one base away. Without the conserved terminal phenylalanine or tryptophan, this CDR3 likely stems from a read error. V usage is TRBV20-1 and J usage is TRBJ2-7, with 11 bases aligning to TRBD2. CDR1 and CDR2 from the germline V gene are DFQATT and SNEGSKA (reference sequence). This CDR3 is 14 amino acids long. With 0 bases clipped from V and 7 bases from J, the junction kept 5 bases outside the gene matches. The CDR3 reads CSARDRTSGLEQYY. The CDR3 bases are TGCAGTGCTAGAGACCGGACTAGCGGGCTAGAGCAGTACTAC.

As concerns this clonotype: One junction end does not reproduce the germline sequence, and a read error may be involved. This chain connects TRBV28 to TRBJ2-7, with D possibly being TRBD2 (6 bases). Germline V gene data show CDR1 as MDHEN and CDR2 as SYDVKM. This CDR3 is built from 14 residues. The CDR3 DNA reads TGTGCCAGCATCTTACAAGCGGGCGGCTACGGGCAGTACTTC. Residues: CASILQAGGYGQYF. Combining the CDR3 with reference TRBV28 and TRBJ2-7 gives the whole variable domain DVKVTQSSRYLVKRTGEKVFLECVQDMDHENMFWYRQDPGLGLRLIYFSYDVKMKEKGDIPEGYSVSREKKERFSLILESASTNQTSMYLCASILQAGGYGQYFGPGTRLTVT.